These T cell receptor beta chains were read from a single sample in a study of blood T cell repertoires in COVID-19. Clones were sequenced by immunoSEQ multiplex PCR, and TCRdb holds only the in-frame ones, with some missing. The table shows some 170,000 clones, with roughly 79% occurring only once. Sequencing input: peripheral blood. These receptors were obtained from a woman aged 70-85 years with acute or convalescent COVID-19. Both conserved end residues are part of each CDR3. The D gene is left open where the match is weak. Size is omitted from some rows. Given values are once, few, many or a class for expanded clones.

D gene,V gene,clone size,CDR3 protein
TRBD1,TRBV5-1,NA,CASSSGQSYEQYF
NA,TRBV24-1,NA,CATSDSGAQSMDTQYF
TRBD1,TRBV5-1,NA,CASSWITGGAFTDTQYF
NA,TRBV6-5,NA,CASRGVGSGYTF
TRBD1,TRBV28,NA,CASSLSQGVYSGAQHF
NA,TRBV6-6,NA,CASKEGVYSNQPQHF
NA,TRBV2,NA,CASRRPGSLQANYGYTF
TRBD2,TRBV6-6,once,CASVAGNTGELFF
NA,TRBV12-3/TRBV12-4,NA,CASREADTGELFF
TRBD2,TRBV18,NA,CASSPREGRTDTQYF
NA,TRBV20-1,NA,CSARWGEEQYF
TRBD2,TRBV15,NA,CATSRDRGGWNEQYF
NA,TRBV13,NA,CASSQRRGRRPPDTQYF
TRBD1,TRBV5-5,NA,CASSLVGTGVYGYTF
NA,TRBV5-5,NA,CASRSERGSYEQYF
TRBD1,TRBV12-5,NA,CASGFGTGVGQETQYF
TRBD1,TRBV19,NA,CASSIRTGVYEQYF
NA,TRBV6-5,NA,CASSPSPYEQYF
NA,TRBV6-5,NA,CASGRGGTDTQYF
TRBD2,TRBV3-1/TRBV3-2,NA,CASSPYLTSHRDNEQFF
TRBD1,TRBV19,NA,CASSPGQTNTEAFF
NA,TRBV29-1,few,CSVERGMGSEQYF
NA,TRBV28,NA,CASSLALRGPYEQYF